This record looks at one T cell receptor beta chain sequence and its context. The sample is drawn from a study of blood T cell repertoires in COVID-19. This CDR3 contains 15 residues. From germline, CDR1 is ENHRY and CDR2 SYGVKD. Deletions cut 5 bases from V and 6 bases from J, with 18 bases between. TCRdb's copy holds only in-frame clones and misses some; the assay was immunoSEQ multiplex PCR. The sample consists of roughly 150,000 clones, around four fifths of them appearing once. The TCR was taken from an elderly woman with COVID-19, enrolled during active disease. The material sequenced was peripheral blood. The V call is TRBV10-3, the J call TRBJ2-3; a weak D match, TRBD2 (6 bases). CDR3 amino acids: CAISPLRTEGDTQYF. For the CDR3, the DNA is TGTGCCATCAGTCCCCTGCGGACGGAGGGGGATACGCAGTATTTT.